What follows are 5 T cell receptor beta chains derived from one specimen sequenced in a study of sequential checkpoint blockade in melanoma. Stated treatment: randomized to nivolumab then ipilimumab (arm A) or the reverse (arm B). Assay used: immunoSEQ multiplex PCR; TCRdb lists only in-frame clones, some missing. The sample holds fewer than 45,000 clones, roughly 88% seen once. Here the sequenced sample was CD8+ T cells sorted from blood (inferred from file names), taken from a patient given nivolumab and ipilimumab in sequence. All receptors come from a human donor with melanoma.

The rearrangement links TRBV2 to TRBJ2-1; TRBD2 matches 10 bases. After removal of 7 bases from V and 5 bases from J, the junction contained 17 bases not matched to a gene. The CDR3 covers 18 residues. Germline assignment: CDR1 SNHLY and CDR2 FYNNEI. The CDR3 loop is CASNPSRSGRAPNNEQFF. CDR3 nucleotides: TGTGCCAGCAATCCATCCAGGAGCGGGAGGGCCCCAAACAATGAGCAGTTCTTC.

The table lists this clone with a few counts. CDR3 protein: CGTGPGNTIYF. The CDR3 nucleotides are TGTGGAACAGGTCCGGGAAACACCATATATTTT. The chain recombines TRBV19 with TRBJ1-3; perhaps TRBD1 as D (5 bases). This CDR3 comprises 11 residues. The V gene's germline CDR1 is LNHDA and CDR2 SQIVND (reference sequence).

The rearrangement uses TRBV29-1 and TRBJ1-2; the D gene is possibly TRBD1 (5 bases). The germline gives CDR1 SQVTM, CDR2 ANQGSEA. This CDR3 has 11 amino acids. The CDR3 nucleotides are TGCAGTTCCTTGGACATGTATGGCTACACCTTC. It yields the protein CSSLDMYGYTF.

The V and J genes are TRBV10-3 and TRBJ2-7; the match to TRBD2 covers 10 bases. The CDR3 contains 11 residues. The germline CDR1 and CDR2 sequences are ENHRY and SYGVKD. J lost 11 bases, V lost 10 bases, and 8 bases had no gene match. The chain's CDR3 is CATREAGGEYV. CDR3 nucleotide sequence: TGTGCCACTAGGGAAGCGGGAGGGGAGTACGTC.

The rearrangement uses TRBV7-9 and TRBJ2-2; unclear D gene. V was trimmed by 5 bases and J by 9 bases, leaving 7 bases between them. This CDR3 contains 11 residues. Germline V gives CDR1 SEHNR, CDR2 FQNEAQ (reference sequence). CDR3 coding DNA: TGTGCCAGCAGCACACCGAGGGAGCTGTTTTTT. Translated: CASSTPRELFF. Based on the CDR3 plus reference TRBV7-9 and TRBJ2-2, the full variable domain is DTGVSQNPRHKITKRGQNVTFRCDPISEHNRLYWYRQTLGQGPEFLTYFQNEAQLEKSRLLSDRFSAERPKGSFSTLEIQRTEQGDSAMYLCASSTPRELFFGEGSRLTVL.